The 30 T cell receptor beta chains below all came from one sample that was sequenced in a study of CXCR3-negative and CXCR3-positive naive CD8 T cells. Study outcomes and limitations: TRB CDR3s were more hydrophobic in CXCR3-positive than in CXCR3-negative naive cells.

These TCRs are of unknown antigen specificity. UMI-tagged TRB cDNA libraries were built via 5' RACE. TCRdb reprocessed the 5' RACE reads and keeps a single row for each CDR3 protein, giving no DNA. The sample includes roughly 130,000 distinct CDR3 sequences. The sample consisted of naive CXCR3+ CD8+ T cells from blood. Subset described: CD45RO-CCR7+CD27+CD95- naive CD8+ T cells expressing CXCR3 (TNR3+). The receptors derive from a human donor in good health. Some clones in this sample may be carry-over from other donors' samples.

The CDR3 sequence: CASSPSSSYNSPLHF. The chain links TRBV6-5 to TRBJ1-6. This CDR3 is built from 15 residues. CDR1 MNHEY and CDR2 SVGAGI come from the germline V gene.

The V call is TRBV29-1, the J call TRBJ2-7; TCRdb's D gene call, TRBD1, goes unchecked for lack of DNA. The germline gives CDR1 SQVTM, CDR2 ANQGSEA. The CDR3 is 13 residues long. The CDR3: CSVEGAGFYEQYF.

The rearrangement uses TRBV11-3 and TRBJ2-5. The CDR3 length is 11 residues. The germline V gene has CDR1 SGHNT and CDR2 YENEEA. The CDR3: CASSHEETQYF. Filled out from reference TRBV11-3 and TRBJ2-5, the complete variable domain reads EAGVVQSPRYKIIEKKQPVAFWCNPISGHNTLYWYLQNLGQGPELLIRYENEEAVDDSQLPKDRFSAERLKGVDSTLKIQPAELGDSAVYLCASSHEETQYFGPGTRLLVL.

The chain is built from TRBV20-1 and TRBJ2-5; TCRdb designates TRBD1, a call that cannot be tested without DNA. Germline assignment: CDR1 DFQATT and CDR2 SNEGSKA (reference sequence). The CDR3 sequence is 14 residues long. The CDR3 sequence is CSARTGTHQETQYF.

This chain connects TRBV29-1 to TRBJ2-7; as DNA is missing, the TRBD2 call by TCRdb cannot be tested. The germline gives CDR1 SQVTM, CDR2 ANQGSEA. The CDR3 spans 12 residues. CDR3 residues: CSASDSSYEQYF.

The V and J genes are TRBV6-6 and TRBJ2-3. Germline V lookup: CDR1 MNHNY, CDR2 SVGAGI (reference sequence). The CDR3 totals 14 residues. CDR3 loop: CASSSRNRPDTQYF.

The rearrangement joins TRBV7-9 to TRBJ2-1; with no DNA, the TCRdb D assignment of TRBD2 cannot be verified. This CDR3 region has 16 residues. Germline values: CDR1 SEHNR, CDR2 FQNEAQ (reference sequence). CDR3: CASSLALAGSYNEQFF.

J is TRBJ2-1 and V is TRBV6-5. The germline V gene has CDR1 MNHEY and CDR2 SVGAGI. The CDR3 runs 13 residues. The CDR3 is CASSYKSDNEQFF.

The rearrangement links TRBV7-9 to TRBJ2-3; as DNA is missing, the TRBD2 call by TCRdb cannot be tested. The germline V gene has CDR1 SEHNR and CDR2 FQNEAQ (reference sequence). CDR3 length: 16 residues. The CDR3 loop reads CASSARRDCDTDTQYF.

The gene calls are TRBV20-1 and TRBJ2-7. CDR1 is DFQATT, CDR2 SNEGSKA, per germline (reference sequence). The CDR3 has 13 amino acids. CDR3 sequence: CSAPTSRTYEQYF.

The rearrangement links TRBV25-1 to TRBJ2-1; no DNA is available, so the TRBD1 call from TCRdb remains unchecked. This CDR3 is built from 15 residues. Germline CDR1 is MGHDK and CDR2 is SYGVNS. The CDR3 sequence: CASSVWDRGYNEQFF.

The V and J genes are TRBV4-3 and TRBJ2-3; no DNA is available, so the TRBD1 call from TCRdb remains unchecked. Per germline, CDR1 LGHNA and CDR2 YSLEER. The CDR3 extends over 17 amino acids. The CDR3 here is CASSQEFVGSASDTQYF.

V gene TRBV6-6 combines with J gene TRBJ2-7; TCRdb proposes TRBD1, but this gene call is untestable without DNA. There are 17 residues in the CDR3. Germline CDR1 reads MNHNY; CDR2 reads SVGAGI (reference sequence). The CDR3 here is CASSFLPPDRGTGEQYF.

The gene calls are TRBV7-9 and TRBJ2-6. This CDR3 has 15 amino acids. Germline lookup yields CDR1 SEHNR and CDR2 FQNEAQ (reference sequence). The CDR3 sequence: CASSPVQPGANVLTF.

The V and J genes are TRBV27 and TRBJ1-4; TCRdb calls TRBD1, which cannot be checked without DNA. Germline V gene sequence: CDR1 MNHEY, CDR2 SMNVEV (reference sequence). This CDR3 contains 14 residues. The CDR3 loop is CASSPLGGDEKLFF.

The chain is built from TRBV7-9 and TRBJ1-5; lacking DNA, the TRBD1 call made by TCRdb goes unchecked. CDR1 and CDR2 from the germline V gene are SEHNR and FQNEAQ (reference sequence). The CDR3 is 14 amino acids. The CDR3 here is CASSATGEGQPQHF.

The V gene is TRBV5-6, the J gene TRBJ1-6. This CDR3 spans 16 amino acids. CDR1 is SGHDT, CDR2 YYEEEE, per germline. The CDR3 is CASSLRSSGWHSPLHF.

The chain's CDR3 is CACDWDSYNEQFF. The genes are TRBV30 and TRBJ2-1. This CDR3 has 13 residues. The germline V gene encodes CDR1 GTSNPN and CDR2 SVGIG (reference sequence).

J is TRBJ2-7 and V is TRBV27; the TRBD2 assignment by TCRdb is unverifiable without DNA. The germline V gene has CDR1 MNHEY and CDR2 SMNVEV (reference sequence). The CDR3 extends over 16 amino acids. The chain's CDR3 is CASSPQTSARYNEQFF.

The chain's CDR3 is CAISWTSGTIHTGELFF. The gene calls are TRBV10-3 and TRBJ2-2; TCRdb proposes TRBD2, but this gene call is untestable without DNA. Looked up from germline, CDR1 is ENHRY and CDR2 is SYGVKD. The CDR3 has 17 amino acids.

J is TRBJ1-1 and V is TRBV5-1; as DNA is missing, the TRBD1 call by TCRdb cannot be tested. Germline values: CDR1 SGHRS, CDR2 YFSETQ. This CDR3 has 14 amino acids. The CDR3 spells CASSTMPGGTEAFF.

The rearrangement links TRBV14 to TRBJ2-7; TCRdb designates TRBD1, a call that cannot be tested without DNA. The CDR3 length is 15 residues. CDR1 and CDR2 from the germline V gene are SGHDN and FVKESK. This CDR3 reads CASSPAQGPAYEQYF.

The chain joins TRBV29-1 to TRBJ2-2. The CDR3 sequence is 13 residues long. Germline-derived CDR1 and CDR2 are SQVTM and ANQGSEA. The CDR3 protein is CSVELENTGELFF.

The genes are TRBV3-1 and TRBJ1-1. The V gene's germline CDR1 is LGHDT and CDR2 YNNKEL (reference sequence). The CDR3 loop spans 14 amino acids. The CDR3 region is CASSLQGPGTEAFF.

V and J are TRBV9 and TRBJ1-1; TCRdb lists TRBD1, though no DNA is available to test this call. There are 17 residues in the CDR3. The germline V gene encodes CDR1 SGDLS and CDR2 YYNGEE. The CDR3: CASSVARDRAVSTEAFF.

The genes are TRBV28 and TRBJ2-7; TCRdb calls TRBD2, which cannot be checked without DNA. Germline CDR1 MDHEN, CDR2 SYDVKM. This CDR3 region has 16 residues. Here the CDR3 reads CASNNLAGGPSYEQYF. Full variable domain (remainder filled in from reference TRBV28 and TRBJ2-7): DVKVTQSSRYLVKRTGEKVFLECVQDMDHENMFWYRQDPGLGLRLIYFSYDVKMKEKGDIPEGYSVSREKKERFSLILESASTNQTSMYLCASNNLAGGPSYEQYFGPGTRLTVT.

The CDR3 region is CASSLSGTADNEQFF. This rearrangement joins TRBV7-9 to TRBJ2-1; TCRdb outputs TRBD1, but without DNA this stays unchecked. The CDR3 sequence is 15 residues long. Germline CDR1 and CDR2: SEHNR and FQNEAQ (reference sequence). Looking up the rest from reference TRBV7-9 and TRBJ2-1 gives the full variable domain: DTGVSQNPRHKITKRGQNVTFRCDPISEHNRLYWYRQTLGQGPEFLTYFQNEAQLEKSRLLSDRFSAERPKGSFSTLEIQRTEQGDSAMYLCASSLSGTADNEQFFGPGTRLTVL.

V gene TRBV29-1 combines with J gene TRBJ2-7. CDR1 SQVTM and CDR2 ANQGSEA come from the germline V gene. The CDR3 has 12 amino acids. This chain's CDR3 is CSAGQPPYEQYF.

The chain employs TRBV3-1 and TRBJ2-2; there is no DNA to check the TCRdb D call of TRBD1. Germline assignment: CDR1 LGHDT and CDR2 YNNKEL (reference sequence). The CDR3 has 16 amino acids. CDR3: CASSQAGTENTGELFF.

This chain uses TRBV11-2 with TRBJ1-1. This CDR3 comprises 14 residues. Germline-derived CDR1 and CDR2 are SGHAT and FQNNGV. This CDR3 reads CASSFLEMGTEAFF.